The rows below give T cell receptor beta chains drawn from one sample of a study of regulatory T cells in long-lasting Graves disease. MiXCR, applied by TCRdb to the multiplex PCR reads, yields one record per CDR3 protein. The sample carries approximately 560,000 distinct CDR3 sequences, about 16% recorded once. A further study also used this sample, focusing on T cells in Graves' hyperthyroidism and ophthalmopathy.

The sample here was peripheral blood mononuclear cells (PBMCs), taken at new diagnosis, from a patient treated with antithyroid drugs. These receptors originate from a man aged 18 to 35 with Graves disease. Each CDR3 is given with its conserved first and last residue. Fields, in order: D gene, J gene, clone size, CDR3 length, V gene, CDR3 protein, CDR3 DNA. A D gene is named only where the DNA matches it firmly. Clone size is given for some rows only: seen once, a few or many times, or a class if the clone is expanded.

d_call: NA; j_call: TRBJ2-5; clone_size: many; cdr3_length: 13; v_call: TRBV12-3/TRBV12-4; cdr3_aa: CASSLIGWETQYF; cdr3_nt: TGTGCCAGCAGTTTAATTGGGTGGGAGACCCAGTACTTC
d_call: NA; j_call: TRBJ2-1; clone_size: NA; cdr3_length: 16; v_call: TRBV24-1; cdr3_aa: CATSDPGTGSGNEQFF; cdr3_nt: TGTGCCACCAGTGATCCCGGGACGGGGTCTGGTAATGAGCAGTTCTTC
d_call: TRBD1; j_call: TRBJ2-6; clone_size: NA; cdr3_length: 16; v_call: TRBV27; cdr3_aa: CASSWTGTSGANVLTF; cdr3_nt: TGTGCCAGCAGTTGGACAGGCACCTCTGGGGCCAACGTCCTGACTTTC
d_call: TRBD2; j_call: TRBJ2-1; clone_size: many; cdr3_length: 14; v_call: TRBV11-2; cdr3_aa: CASSFAGEFNEQFF; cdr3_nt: TGTGCCAGCAGCTTTGCGGGAGAGTTCAATGAGCAGTTCTTC
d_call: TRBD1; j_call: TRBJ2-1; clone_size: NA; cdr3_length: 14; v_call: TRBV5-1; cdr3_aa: CASNLGTGTNEQFF; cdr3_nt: TGCGCCAGCAACCTAGGGACAGGGACGAATGAGCAGTTCTTC
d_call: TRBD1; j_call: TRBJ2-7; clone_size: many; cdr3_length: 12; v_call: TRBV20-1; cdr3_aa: CSALWTGGEQYF; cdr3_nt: TGCAGTGCCCTGTGGACAGGGGGCGAGCAGTACTTC
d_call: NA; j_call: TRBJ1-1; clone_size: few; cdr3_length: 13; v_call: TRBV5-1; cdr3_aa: CASSLVSRGEAFF; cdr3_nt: TGCGCCAGCAGCCTAGTCTCCCGGGGTGAAGCTTTCTTT
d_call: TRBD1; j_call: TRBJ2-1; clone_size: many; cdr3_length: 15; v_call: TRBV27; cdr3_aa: CASSWDRGSYNEQFF; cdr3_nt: TGTGCCAGCAGTTGGGACAGGGGCTCCTACAATGAGCAGTTCTTC
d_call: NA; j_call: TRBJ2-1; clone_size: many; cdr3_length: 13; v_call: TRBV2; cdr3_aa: CASSFTRMNEQFF; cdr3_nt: TGTGCCAGCAGTTTTACCAGGATGAATGAGCAGTTCTTC
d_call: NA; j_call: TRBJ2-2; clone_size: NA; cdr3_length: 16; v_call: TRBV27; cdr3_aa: CASSLVALTDTGELFF; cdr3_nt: TGTGCCAGCAGTTTAGTCGCCCTCACTGACACCGGGGAGCTGTTTTTT
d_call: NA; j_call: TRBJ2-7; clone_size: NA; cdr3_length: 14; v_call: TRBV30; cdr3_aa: CAWSVVRLGEEQYF; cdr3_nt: TGTGCCTGGAGTGTTGTCCGGCTGGGGGAAGAGCAGTACTTC
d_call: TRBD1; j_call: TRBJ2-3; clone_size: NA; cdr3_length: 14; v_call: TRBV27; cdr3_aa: CASSSGQGTDTRYF; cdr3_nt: TGTGCCAGCAGTTCGGGACAGGGTACAGATACGCGGTATTTT
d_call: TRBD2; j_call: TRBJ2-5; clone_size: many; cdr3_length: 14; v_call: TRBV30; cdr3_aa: CAWSPLAGVATQYF; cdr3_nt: TGTGCCTGGAGTCCACTAGCGGGAGTCGCGACCCAGTACTTC
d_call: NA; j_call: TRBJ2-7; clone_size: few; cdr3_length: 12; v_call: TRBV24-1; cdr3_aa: CATSDPLCEQYF; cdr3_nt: TGTGCCACTAGCGACCCGTTGTGTGAGCAGTACTTC
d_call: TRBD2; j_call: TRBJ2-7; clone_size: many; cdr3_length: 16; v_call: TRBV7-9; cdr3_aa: CASSPPTTSRSGEQYF; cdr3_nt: TGTGCCAGCAGCCCTCCAACGACTAGCCGGTCGGGTGAGCAGTACTTC
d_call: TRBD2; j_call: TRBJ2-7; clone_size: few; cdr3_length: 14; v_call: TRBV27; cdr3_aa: CASSRTSGQYEQYF; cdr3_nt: TGTGCCAGCAGCCGGACTAGCGGGCAGTACGAGCAGTACTTC